Sequencing of this T cell receptor beta chain was carried out in a study of blood T cell repertoires in COVID-19. Whole-study context: Specimens from acute and convalescent COVID-19 originated in the United States, Italy and Spain.

Cohorts were determined from participant-reported clinical history. The CDR3 sequence is 16 residues long. Germline values: CDR1 MGHRA, CDR2 YSYEKL. The V segment lost 1 base and the J segment 3 bases; nucleotides outside the gene matches: 7. The assay was immunoSEQ multiplex PCR, and TCRdb's table has in-frame clones only and misses some. This table has approximately 150,000 clones, around 80% appearing once. The chain combines TRBV4-1 with TRBJ1-1; TRBD1 agrees at 8 bases. The origin of this receptor is a man aged 50 or older who had recovered from COVID-19. Sequenced: PBMCs or T cells enriched from blood (not recorded which). The CDR3 reads CASSQVRTGLDTEAFF. As DNA, the CDR3 is TGCGCCAGCAGCCAAGTTCGGACAGGGTTAGACACTGAAGCTTTCTTT.